This TCR beta chain was found in a study of beta chain features in type 1 diabetes. In all sorted populations, purity surpassed 98%. Study results and limitations: PCR, the amplification step, might favor shorter templates, equally in patients and controls. Across all four CD4+ subsets, people with type 1 diabetes showed modestly shorter TCRB CDR3s. A closer apparent resemblance between naive, central memory and Treg TCRB repertoires was seen in patients than in healthy donors.

Turning to this clone: Antigen unknown.

What was sequenced were expressed TCRB transcripts, since all of the isolated RNA had been reverse transcribed. There were around 3.5 million reads on average in the naive, central memory and regulatory T cell samples. The table came from immunoSEQ multiplex PCR; TCRdb's copy has only in-frame clones and leaves some out. In the table there are around 160,000 clones, roughly 65% of which are singletons. Germline V CDR1 and CDR2: SQVTM, ANQGSEA. The CDR3 spans 14 residues. Unmatched junction bases numbered 6, after V lost 3 bases and J lost 4 bases. The TCR sequence derives from a man aged 30 to 39 with type 1 diabetes. The V call is TRBV29-1, the J call TRBJ1-2; 9 bases align to TRBD1. The material sequenced was naive CD4+ T cells from blood. The CDR3: CSVDETGGPYGYTF. The CDR3 DNA follows: TGCAGCGTTGATGAGACAGGGGGTCCCTATGGCTACACCTTC. Full variable domain (remainder filled in from reference TRBV29-1 and TRBJ1-2): SAVISQKPSRDICQRGTSLTIQCQVDSQVTMMFWYRQQPGQSLTLIATANQGSEATYESGFVIDKFPISRPNLTFSTLTVSNMSPEDSSIYLCSVDETGGPYGYTFGSGTRLTVV.